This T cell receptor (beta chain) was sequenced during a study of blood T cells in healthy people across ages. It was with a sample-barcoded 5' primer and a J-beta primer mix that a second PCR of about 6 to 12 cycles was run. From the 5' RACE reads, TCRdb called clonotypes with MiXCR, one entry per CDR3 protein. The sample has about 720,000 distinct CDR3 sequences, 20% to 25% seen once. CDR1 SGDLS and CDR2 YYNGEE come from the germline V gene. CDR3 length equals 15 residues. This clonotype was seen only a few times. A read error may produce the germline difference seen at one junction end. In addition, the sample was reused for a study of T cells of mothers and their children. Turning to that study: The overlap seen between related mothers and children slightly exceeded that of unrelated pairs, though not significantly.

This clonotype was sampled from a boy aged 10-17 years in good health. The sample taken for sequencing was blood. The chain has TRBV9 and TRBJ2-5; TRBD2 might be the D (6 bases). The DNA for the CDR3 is TGTGCCAACAGCGTAGAAGGACTACAACAAGAGACCCAGTACTTC. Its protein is CANSVEGLQQETQYF.